The next 17 T cell receptor beta chains were all read from a single sample in a study of T-cell memory formation after mild COVID-19. TCRdb recomputed calls from the 5' RACE reads with MiXCR, one row per CDR3 protein. Altogether under 450,000 distinct CDR3 sequences are present, more than 20% being singletons, with the ten largest covering 13%. The sample taken for sequencing was PBMCs or a T cell subset sorted from them (not recorded which). Source of these receptors: an adult woman who had mild COVID-19 (a few samples of this study predate the infection). Cell type and time point are not known.

The chain recombines TRBV15 with TRBJ2-5; 7 positions match TRBD2. The CDR3 loop spans 14 amino acids. Germline V gene sequence: CDR1 LNHNV, CDR2 YYDKDF (reference sequence). The J segment lost 2 bases and the V segment lost 3 bases, leaving 3 bases of the junction unmatched. Here the CDR3 reads CATSRLAGQETQYF. The CDR3 nucleotides are TGTGCCACCAGCAGGTTAGCGGGTCAAGAGACCCAGTACTTC.

The chain combines TRBV6-5 with TRBJ2-6; D ambiguous. Trimming left V 0 bases short and J 0 bases short, with 9 bases between. CDR1 and CDR2 from the germline V gene are MNHEY and SVGAGI. CDR3 size: 17 residues. CDR3 residues: CASSYSTGASGANVLTF. Here the CDR3 DNA reads TGTGCCAGCAGTTACTCGACGGGCGCCTCTGGGGCCAACGTCCTGACTTTC.

This clonotype was observed a few times. This chain uses TRBV29-1 with TRBJ2-1, with 7 bases lining up with TRBD1. Germline CDR1 is SQVTM and CDR2 is ANQGSEA. CDR3 length: 13 amino acids. Trimming took 7 bases from V and 5 from J; bases not matched to a gene: 8. The CDR3 DNA reads as TGCAGCGCTCGCCGGGACAGCGACAATGAGCAGTTCTTC. This sequence encodes CSARRDSDNEQFF.

This clonotype has only a few counts. This chain uses TRBV5-6 with TRBJ2-1, with 7 bases identical to TRBD1. Germline-derived CDR1 and CDR2 are SGHDT and YYEEEE. The junction had 6 bases not matched to a gene; V was cut back by 4 bases and J by 8 bases. This CDR3 is built from 13 residues. The CDR3 protein is CASSGRDRDEQFF. DNA of the CDR3: TGTGCCAGCAGCGGCCGGGACAGAGATGAGCAGTTCTTC.

CDR3 loop: CASSMTGAEQYF. The CDR3 bases are TGTGCCAGCAGTATGACAGGGGCCGAGCAGTACTTC. V and J are TRBV12-3 or TRBV12-4 and TRBJ2-7; 8 bases are shared with TRBD1. CDR3 length: 12 residues. V shed 5 bases and J 6 bases; nucleotides not matched to a gene: 3.

The sample holds a few counts of this clonotype. The gene calls are TRBV11-2 and TRBJ2-1; D is uncertain. Between the trimmed V and J ends, which lost 1 base and 5 bases, there was a span of 18 bases. CDR1 SGHAT and CDR2 FQNNGV come from the germline V gene. This CDR3 is built from 17 residues. CDR3 amino acids: CASSLGEEFPPHNEQFF. CDR3 sequence (DNA): TGTGCCAGCAGCTTAGGGGAAGAGTTCCCCCCCCACAATGAGCAGTTCTTC.

This clonotype was observed many times. This chain links TRBV7-2 with TRBJ1-6; D perhaps matches TRBD1 (5 bases). Germline V lookup: CDR1 SGHTA, CDR2 FQGNSA. The CDR3 contains 14 residues. Trimming left V 2 bases short and J 7 bases short, with 9 bases between. CDR3 in amino acids: CASSLRRQNSPLHF. The CDR3, as DNA: TGTGCCAGCAGCTTACGTCGACAGAATTCACCCCTCCACTTT.

This clonotype was detected only once. Possible read error: a much larger clone is one base away. V is TRBV5-5 and J is TRBJ1-2; tentative D call: TRBD1 (5 bases). Germline CDR1 SGHKS, CDR2 YYEKEE (reference sequence). The V end was cut by 3 bases, the J end by 2 bases, with 8 bases between. The CDR3 runs to 13 residues. CDR3 DNA sequence: TGTGCCAGCAGCTCGACAGAGAACTATGGCTACACCTTC. This gives the protein CASSSTENYGYTF.

V is TRBV5-1 and J is TRBJ2-3; D assignment may be TRBD1 or TRBD2 (5 bases each). CDR3 size: 17 residues. V dropped 2 bases and J dropped 0 bases, with 16 bases sitting between them. Germline CDR1 and CDR2: SGHRS and YFSETQ. The CDR3 is CASSFAPRGPSTDTQYF. In DNA, the CDR3 is TGCGCCAGCAGCTTTGCCCCCCGGGGCCCTAGCACAGATACGCAGTATTTT.

CDR3 amino acids: CSVASRGLFYGYTF. The CDR3 DNA is TGCAGCGTTGCTTCTAGGGGGCTGTTCTATGGCTACACCTTC. The chain joins TRBV29-1 to TRBJ1-2, with 7 bases aligning to TRBD1. Germline lookup yields CDR1 SQVTM and CDR2 ANQGSEA. Losses at the gene ends were 4 bases for V and 4 bases for J; bases not matched to a gene: 9. This CDR3 is 14 amino acids long.

The genes are TRBV19 and TRBJ2-7; 9 nucleotides match TRBD1. CDR1 is LNHDA, CDR2 SQIVND, per germline (reference sequence). The CDR3 is made up of 15 amino acids. V gave up 4 bases and J gave up 5 bases; unmatched junction bases: 9. For the CDR3, the DNA is TGTGCCAGTAGTAGTACAGGGGGCGCGGGGGACGAGCAGTACTTC. Translation gives CASSSTGGAGDEQYF.

The chain uses TRBV6-5 and TRBJ2-1, with 9 bases lining up with TRBD2. The length of the CDR3 is 14 residues. V lost 2 bases, J lost 9 bases, and 5 bases stayed unmatched. Germline values: CDR1 MNHEY, CDR2 SVGAGI. The CDR3 DNA sequence: TGTGCCAGCAGTTACCGGGGACTAGCAACTGAGCAGTTCTTC. Translation: CASSYRGLATEQFF.

This clonotype was observed a few times. The CDR3, as DNA: TGCAGTGTTCCGACCCCCATGAACACTGAAGCTTTCTTT. Protein sequence: CSVPTPMNTEAFF. V is TRBV20-1 and J is TRBJ1-1; no clear D gene. Per germline, CDR1 DFQATT and CDR2 SNEGSKA (reference sequence). Trimming pared 7 bases from V and 0 bases from J, leaving 12 bases between. This CDR3 has 13 residues.

This clonotype occurred a few times. The rearrangement uses TRBV7-8 and TRBJ2-3, with 7 positions matching TRBD2. The CDR3 loop spans 19 amino acids. Trimming took 2 bases from V and 3 from J; bases not matched to a gene: 17. The germline CDR1 and CDR2 sequences are SGHVS and FQNEAQ. The CDR3 protein is CASSLLVLGEGLLTDTQYF. CDR3 nucleotide sequence: TGTGCCAGCAGCTTACTGGTACTGGGGGAGGGGTTATTGACAGATACGCAGTATTTT.

This clonotype was detected only a few times. The rearrangement links TRBV5-1 to TRBJ2-7; 10 positions match TRBD2. Germline V gene data show CDR1 as SGHRS and CDR2 as YFSETQ. J was trimmed by 6 bases and V by 0 bases; bases with no gene match: 6. The CDR3 contains 15 residues. Here the CDR3 DNA reads TGCGCCAGCAGCTTGGGGCTAGCGGGAGTATCCGAGCAGTACTTC. Protein: CASSLGLAGVSEQYF. The full variable domain, rest sourced from reference TRBV5-1 and TRBJ2-7, is KAGVTQTPRYLIKTRGQQVTLSCSPISGHRSVSWYQQTPGQGLQFLFEYFSETQRNKGNFPGRFSGRQFSNSRSEMNVSTLELGDSALYLCASSLGLAGVSEQYFGPGTRLTVT.

The table lists this clonotype with a few counts. This sequence joins TRBV19 and TRBJ2-6, with D maybe TRBD1 (6 bases). This CDR3 contains 17 residues. The germline V and J ends were trimmed by 4 bases and 0 bases, with 13 bases remaining between them. The germline CDR1 and CDR2 sequences are LNHDA and SQIVND (reference sequence). The CDR3 loop reads CASSTLYRDSGANVLTF. The CDR3 nucleotides read TGTGCCAGTAGTACCCTCTACAGGGACTCTGGGGCCAACGTCCTGACTTTC. The whole variable domain, filled in from reference TRBV19 and TRBJ2-6, reads DGGITQSPKYLFRKEGQNVTLSCEQNLNHDAMYWYRQDPGQGLRLIYYSQIVNDFQKGDIAEGYSVSREKKESFPLTVTSAQKNPTAFYLCASSTLYRDSGANVLTFGAGSRLTVL.

This clonotype was found a few times. The V gene is TRBV7-9, the J gene TRBJ1-6; D is unresolved. The germline V gene encodes CDR1 SEHNR and CDR2 FQNEAQ (reference sequence). V lost 1 base to trimming and J lost 10 bases, with 14 bases between them. The CDR3 loop spans 15 amino acids. This chain's CDR3 is CASSLGGSLSSPLHF. CDR3 DNA: TGTGCCAGCAGCTTAGGGGGATCCCTTAGCTCACCCCTCCACTTT.